This paragraph reports one TCR beta chain. As yet, its antigen is unknown. This record comes from a study of circulating and synovial CD4+ cells in juvenile arthritis. From germline, CDR1 is MNHEY and CDR2 SVGAGI. This CDR3 is built from 15 residues. V lost 6 bases, J lost 1 base, and 7 bases stayed unmatched. Overall study findings and caveats: CPL and bulk CD4 samples differed at least tenfold in T cell genomes. Some such blood samples were as oligoclonal as synovium.

Produced via immunoSEQ multiplex PCR; TCRdb's table is partial and in-frame only. The sample lists about 33,000 clones, about 95% seen once, with approximately 0.16% in the top ten. Sequencing was performed on CD4+ T cells from blood. This chain links TRBV6-5 with TRBJ2-3; TRBD1 matches 7 bases. The clonotype comes from a human donor with juvenile idiopathic arthritis. The CDR3 loop reads CASRARDSGTDTQYF. The DNA for the CDR3 is TGTGCCAGCAGAGCCCGGGACAGTGGCACAGATACGCAGTATTTT.